These T cell receptor beta chains were read from a single sample in a study of naive and memory T cell subsets. Via MiXCR, TCRdb re-called the UMI-ligation and nested PCR reads, giving one row per CDR3 protein. The sample records 130,000 to 150,000 distinct CDR3 sequences, approximately 15% being singletons. What was sequenced was naive CD4+ T cells from blood. The source of these receptors is a human donor in good health. The conserved cysteine and the conserved F or W are not part of the CDR3 here. Fields, in order: J gene, V gene, CDR3 protein.

J gene: TRBJ2-7
V gene: TRBV6-2/TRBV6-3
CDR3 protein: ASTPGGSPTYEQY

J gene: TRBJ2-7
V gene: TRBV12-3/TRBV12-4
CDR3 protein: ASSHRTSSPYEQY

J gene: TRBJ2-1
V gene: TRBV5-1
CDR3 protein: ASSRGDTGPTYNEQF

J gene: TRBJ2-1
V gene: TRBV5-1
CDR3 protein: ASSFISGRARDEQF

J gene: TRBJ2-5
V gene: TRBV7-9
CDR3 protein: ASSPWVGEETQY

J gene: TRBJ1-1
V gene: TRBV5-1
CDR3 protein: ASSSQGRGRTEAF

J gene: TRBJ2-2
V gene: TRBV20-1
CDR3 protein: SARRQGNTGELF

J gene: TRBJ2-7
V gene: TRBV6-2/TRBV6-3
CDR3 protein: ASYPAGQGYEQY

J gene: TRBJ2-7
V gene: TRBV20-1
CDR3 protein: SARDLMAGPLGEQY

J gene: TRBJ2-2
V gene: TRBV7-3
CDR3 protein: ASSTGGAGTGELF